The subject of this entry is one T cell receptor (beta chain). The antigen is not known. The sample is drawn from a study of CD8 T cell repertoires and HIV-1 epitope variants. V shed 4 bases and J shed 0 bases, with 9 bases lying between them. In germline, CDR1 is SGHNT, CDR2 YYREEE (reference sequence). This CDR3 has 14 residues. Using immunoSEQ multiplex PCR, the repertoire was profiled, and TCRdb retains in-frame clones only, with some absent. This sample has 6,000 to 8,000 clones, with 65% to 70% found just once. The chain links TRBV5-4 to TRBJ2-3; perhaps TRBD2 as D (5 bases). The receptor comes from a male donor with HIV. Sequencing input: cultured CD8+ T cells derived from PBMCs. The CDR3: CASSLDFSTDTQYF. CDR3 DNA: TGTGCCAGCAGCCTGGACTTTAGCACAGATACGCAGTATTTT.